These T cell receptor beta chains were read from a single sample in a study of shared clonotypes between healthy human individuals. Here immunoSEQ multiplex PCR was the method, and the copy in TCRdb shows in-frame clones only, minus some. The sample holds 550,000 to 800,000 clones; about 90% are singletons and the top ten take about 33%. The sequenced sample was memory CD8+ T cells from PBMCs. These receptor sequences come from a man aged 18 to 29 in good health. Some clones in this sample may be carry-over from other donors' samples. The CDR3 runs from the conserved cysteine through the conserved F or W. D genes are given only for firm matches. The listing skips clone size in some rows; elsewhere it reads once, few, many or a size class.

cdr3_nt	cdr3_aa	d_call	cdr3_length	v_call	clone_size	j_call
TGTGCCAGCAGTTTTCGGCAAACCTACGAGCAGTACTTC	CASSFRQTYEQYF	NA	13	TRBV27	NA	TRBJ2-7
TGCGCCAGCAGCCCCGGACTAGCGGACTCCTACGAGCAGTACTTC	CASSPGLADSYEQYF	TRBD2	15	TRBV5-1	NA	TRBJ2-7
TGTGCCAGTAGTATGAGGGATAACTACGAGCAGTACTTC	CASSMRDNYEQYF	NA	13	TRBV19	once	TRBJ2-7
TGCAGCGTTGAGGGTTTTTTGGCGGGAGGCCCAAGGGGGGAGCTGTTTTTT	CSVEGFLAGGPRGELFF	TRBD2	17	TRBV29-1	NA	TRBJ2-2
TGTGCCAGCAGCCCCCGCGTGACTCAAGAGACCCAGTACTTC	CASSPRVTQETQYF	NA	14	TRBV7-7	NA	TRBJ2-5
TGTGCCAGCAGGTGGTATGGTACAGGACCCTACAATGAGCAGTTCTTC	CASRWYGTGPYNEQFF	NA	16	TRBV27	NA	TRBJ2-1
TGTGCCAGCAGCTCTATAACTCACCGGGACAGCTACGAGCAGTACTTC	CASSSITHRDSYEQYF	TRBD1	16	TRBV7-9	NA	TRBJ2-7
TGTGCCAGCAGTTATAACAGCTACGAGCAGTACTTC	CASSYNSYEQYF	NA	12	TRBV6-5	once	TRBJ2-7
TGTGCCAGCAGCTTTACAGGACTCTACGAGCAGTACTTC	CASSFTGLYEQYF	NA	13	TRBV11-1	NA	TRBJ2-7
TGTGCCAGCAGCGCACGCGCTGTTAACTATGGCTACACCTTC	CASSARAVNYGYTF	NA	14	TRBV7-2	few	TRBJ1-2
TGTGCCAGCAGCAGCCCAAGACAGTGGATCACTGAAGCTTTCTTT	CASSSPRQWITEAFF	NA	15	TRBV28	NA	TRBJ1-1
TGTGCCAGCAGAATAGGGCCCACGGTGAACACTGAAGCTTTCTTT	CASRIGPTVNTEAFF	NA	15	TRBV6-5	NA	TRBJ1-1
TGTGCCAGCAGCTTGTCTCGGACTAGCCCGTACCAAGAGACCCAGTACTTC	CASSLSRTSPYQETQYF	TRBD2	17	TRBV5-5	once	TRBJ2-5
TGCAGCGTTTTACAGGCTAACACTGAAGCTTTCTTT	CSVLQANTEAFF	NA	12	TRBV29-1	few	TRBJ1-1
TGTGCCAGCAGTTGGGGTGGTCAGGTCAATGAGCAGTTCTTC	CASSWGGQVNEQFF	NA	14	TRBV27	NA	TRBJ2-1
TGTGCCAGCAGTTCCTGGGACACCGGGGAGCTGTTTTTT	CASSSWDTGELFF	NA	13	TRBV27	NA	TRBJ2-2
TGTGCCAGCCGGGGTAAGGGTGGACAGGGTTACGAGCAGTACTTC	CASRGKGGQGYEQYF	TRBD1	15	TRBV28	NA	TRBJ2-7
TGTGCCAGCAGTCAGACTAGCGGGAGATCAGATACGCAGTATTTT	CASSQTSGRSDTQYF	TRBD2	15	TRBV28	NA	TRBJ2-3
TGTGCCAGCAGTTTCAGACAGGGTTCGGTGGTTGGTAATCAGCCCCAGCATTTT	CASSFRQGSVVGNQPQHF	TRBD1	18	TRBV27	once	TRBJ1-5
TGTGCCAGCAGACACTACGGGGGACCGGGTAATTCACCCCTCCACTTT	CASRHYGGPGNSPLHF	NA	16	TRBV28	NA	TRBJ1-6
TGTGCCAGCAGCTTACCGAGGGGGGCGTATATAACAGATACGCAGTATTTT	CASSLPRGAYITDTQYF	NA	17	TRBV7-2	NA	TRBJ2-3
TGTGCCAGCAGCTTAATACCGGGACCCAGGCGGACCGGGGAGCTGTTTTTT	CASSLIPGPRRTGELFF	NA	17	TRBV7-9	NA	TRBJ2-2
TGCGCCAGCAGCCAAGAAGAATTAGCGGGAGAAGGCCATGAGCAGTTCTTC	CASSQEELAGEGHEQFF	TRBD2	17	TRBV4-1	NA	TRBJ2-1
TGCAGCGTTGAGGACCTCTACGAGCAGTACTTC	CSVEDLYEQYF	NA	11	TRBV29-1	once	TRBJ2-7
TGTGCCAGCAGACACCTTGAAGGGGGCTCGGGCTACACCTTC	CASRHLEGGSGYTF	TRBD1	14	TRBV6-6	NA	TRBJ1-2
TGTGCCAGCAGTTTAGGGCTTCTTAGCGAGCAGTACTTC	CASSLGLLSEQYF	NA	13	TRBV27	NA	TRBJ2-7
TGCGCCAGCAGCTTGTTGGGGGGAAGATCCTACGAGCAGTACTTC	CASSLLGGRSYEQYF	NA	15	TRBV5-1	NA	TRBJ2-7
TGTGCCAGCAGCTCGCCAGGAGGGACAGGGATAAGCCACGATACGCAGTATTTT	CASSSPGGTGISHDTQYF	TRBD1	18	TRBV7-9	NA	TRBJ2-3
TGCGCCAGCACCGGGACAGGCGCCTTTGACTACACCTTC	CASTGTGAFDYTF	TRBD1	13	TRBV5-1	NA	TRBJ1-2
TGTGCCAGCAGTGAAGCGCTTAGCAGGGTGTCCCCAACTAATGAAAAACTGTTTTTT	CASSEALSRVSPTNEKLFF	NA	19	TRBV2	once	TRBJ1-4
TGTGCTAGTGGCCCCTTCGAGAGTACGCATACCGGGGAGCTGTTTTTT	CASGPFESTHTGELFF	NA	16	TRBV12-5	NA	TRBJ2-2
TGTGCCAGCAGCTTAATGACCGAATGGGCCGGGGAGCTGTTTTTT	CASSLMTEWAGELFF	NA	15	TRBV7-6	NA	TRBJ2-2
TGTGCCAGCAGCTTAGGGGGGCATTTTGGCTACACCTTC	CASSLGGHFGYTF	NA	13	TRBV11-2	NA	TRBJ1-2
TGTGCCAGCAGTTTCCGGGACAGGGACAATGAGCAGTTCTTC	CASSFRDRDNEQFF	TRBD1	14	TRBV27	NA	TRBJ2-1
TGTGCCAGCAGGGGTGTGACACTTCGGGACAGCGAGCAGTACTTC	CASRGVTLRDSEQYF	TRBD1	15	TRBV27	NA	TRBJ2-7
TGTGCCAGCAGCCAAGATCAATGGGGGAATTACAATGAGCAGTTCTTC	CASSQDQWGNYNEQFF	NA	16	TRBV14	NA	TRBJ2-1
TGCGCCAGCACCTTGGCCAGCCCACCGACCAACTATGGCTACACCTTC	CASTLASPPTNYGYTF	NA	16	TRBV5-1	few	TRBJ1-2
TGTGCCAGCAGTTTTGTTGGGGCTAGCGGGAGGAAAGAGCAGTACTTC	CASSFVGASGRKEQYF	TRBD2	16	TRBV28	NA	TRBJ2-5
TGCAGCGTTGAAGTGAGGGGACTAGCGGGAGCCACCGGGGAGCTGTTTTTT	CSVEVRGLAGATGELFF	TRBD2	17	TRBV29-1	NA	TRBJ2-2
TGTGCCAGCAGTCCCGGGTCCTGGGATGGCTACACCTTC	CASSPGSWDGYTF	NA	13	TRBV28	once	TRBJ1-2
TGTGCCAGCAGCTTAGCGGGACAGCCCTACTACGAGCAGTACTTC	CASSLAGQPYYEQYF	TRBD1	15	TRBV7-9	NA	TRBJ2-7
TGTGCCAGCGCCTTACCCCCTCGAAGCGGACTAGCGGGATATGAGCAGTTCTTC	CASALPPRSGLAGYEQFF	TRBD2	18	TRBV28	NA	TRBJ2-1
TGTGCCAGCAGTTTAATCCACGGGAAAGCTTACGAGCAGTACTTC	CASSLIHGKAYEQYF	NA	15	TRBV27	once	TRBJ2-7
TGTGCCAGCAAGATTATAGGAACGGCCCAAGAGACCCAGTACTTC	CASKIIGTAQETQYF	NA	15	TRBV5-4	NA	TRBJ2-5
TGTGCCAGCAGTTTCGGTTGGGCCTCTTCCTACAATGAGCAGTTCTTC	CASSFGWASSYNEQFF	NA	16	TRBV28	NA	TRBJ2-1
TGTGCCAGCAGCCTAAGAACGGTAAGCTCCTACAATGAGCAGTTCTTC	CASSLRTVSSYNEQFF	NA	16	TRBV27	NA	TRBJ2-1
TGTGCCAGCAGGGGGACAGGGACCTACGAGCAGTACTTC	CASRGTGTYEQYF	TRBD1	13	TRBV28	NA	TRBJ2-7
TGTGCCAGCAGCTTCGGGACACTTAACTACGAGCAGTACTTC	CASSFGTLNYEQYF	NA	14	TRBV5-4	NA	TRBJ2-7
TGTGCCAGCAGCTTAGAGGAGGGGGCTAGTTCCCACGAGCAGTACTTC	CASSLEEGASSHEQYF	NA	16	TRBV7-9	NA	TRBJ2-7
TGCAGCGTCTCGGGCTACACCTTC	CSVSGYTF	NA	8	TRBV29-1	NA	TRBJ1-2
TGTGCCATCAGACGACTAGTGGGGGAGTTGGGCAATGAGCAGTTCTTC	CAIRRLVGELGNEQFF	NA	16	TRBV10-3	NA	TRBJ2-1